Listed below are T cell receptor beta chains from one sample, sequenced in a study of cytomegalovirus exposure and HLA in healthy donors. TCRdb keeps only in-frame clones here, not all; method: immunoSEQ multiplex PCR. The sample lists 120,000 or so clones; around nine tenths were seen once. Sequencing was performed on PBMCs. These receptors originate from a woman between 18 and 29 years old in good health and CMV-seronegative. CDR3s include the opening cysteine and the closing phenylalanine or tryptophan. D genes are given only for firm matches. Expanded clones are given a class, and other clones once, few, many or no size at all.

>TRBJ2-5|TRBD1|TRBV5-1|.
TGCGCCAGCAGCATCGGGACAGGTGGTAGGGAGACCCAGTACTTC
CASSIGTGGRETQYF
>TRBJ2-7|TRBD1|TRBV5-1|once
TGCGCCAGCAGCCGGACAGGGGGAGACGAGCAGTACTTC
CASSRTGGDEQYF
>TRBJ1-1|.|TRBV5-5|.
TGTGCCAGCAGCTTCCGAGGGATGAACACTGAAGCTTTCTTT
CASSFRGMNTEAFF
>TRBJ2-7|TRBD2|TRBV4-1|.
TGCGCCAGCAGCCAAGATAGTCCAGCGGGAGGGCCGAGCTCCTACGAGCAGTACTTC
CASSQDSPAGGPSSYEQYF
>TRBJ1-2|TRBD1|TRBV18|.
TGTGCCAGCTCATCGGACAGGGTGGGATACACCTTC
CASSSDRVGYTF
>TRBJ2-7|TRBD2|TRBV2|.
TGTGCCAGCAGTGATGAGGTGTTCGGAACTAGCGGGGAATACGAGCAGTACTTC
CASSDEVFGTSGEYEQYF
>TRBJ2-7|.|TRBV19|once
TGTGCCAGTAGTATAATCGGGGGATCTTACGAGCAGTACTTC
CASSIIGGSYEQYF
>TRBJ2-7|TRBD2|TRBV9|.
TGTGCCAGCAGCGTAGGTTTAGCGGGATTGGACGAGCAGTACTTC
CASSVGLAGLDEQYF
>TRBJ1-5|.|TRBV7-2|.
TGTGCCAGCAGCTTGGCAGGGGCATATAGCAATCAGCCCCAGCATTTT
CASSLAGAYSNQPQHF
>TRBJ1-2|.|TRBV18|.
TGTGCCAGCTCACCGGCAGGGCACTATGGCTACACCTTC
CASSPAGHYGYTF
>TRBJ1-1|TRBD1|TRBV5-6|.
TGTGCCAGCAGCTTGGTGGGCTCCCGGGACAGGGACCCATGGAGTTTCTTT
CASSLVGSRDRDPWSFF
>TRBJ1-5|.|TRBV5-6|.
TGTGCCAGCAGCTTATGGGGGGGCAATCAGCCCCAGCATTTT
CASSLWGGNQPQHF
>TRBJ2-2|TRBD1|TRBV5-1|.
TGCGCCAGCAGCTTGGCGACAGGGGAGAACACCGGGGAGCTGTTTTTT
CASSLATGENTGELFF
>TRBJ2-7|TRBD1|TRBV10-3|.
TGTGCCATCAGTGATGGACAGGCAACTTCCTACGAGCAGTACTTC
CAISDGQATSYEQYF
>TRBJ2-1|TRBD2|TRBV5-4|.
TGTGCCAGCAGCTTGGCCAAGCTAGCGGGAGACTACAATGAGCAGTTCTTC
CASSLAKLAGDYNEQFF
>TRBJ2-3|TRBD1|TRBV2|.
TGTGCCAGCGCGACAGGGGGGGGCACAGATACGCAGTATTTT
CASATGGGTDTQYF
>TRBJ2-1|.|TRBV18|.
TGTGCCAGCTCACCCTTATATCCCTACAATGAGCAGTTCTTC
CASSPLYPYNEQFF
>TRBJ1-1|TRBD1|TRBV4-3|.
TGCGCCAGCAGCCAACGTGACAGGGAGACTGAAGCTTTCTTT
CASSQRDRETEAFF
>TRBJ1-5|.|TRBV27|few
TGTGCCAGCAGACCAGGGGTGAAGGGCAATCAGCCCCAGCATTTT
CASRPGVKGNQPQHF
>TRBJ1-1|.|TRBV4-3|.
TGCGCCAGCAGCCAAGATAGCGGGGTAGCTTTCTTT
CASSQDSGVAFF
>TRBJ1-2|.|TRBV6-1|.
TGTGCCAGCAGTGAAGCCGGAGGACCTAACTATGGCTACACCTTC
CASSEAGGPNYGYTF
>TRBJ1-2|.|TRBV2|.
TGTGCCAGCAGTGAAGCGCGCCGGGGGAATGGCTACACCTTC
CASSEARRGNGYTF
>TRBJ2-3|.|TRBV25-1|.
TGTGCCAGCAGGAGGTCCCTGGGAGATACGCAGTATTTT
CASRRSLGDTQYF
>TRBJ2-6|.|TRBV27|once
TGTGCCAGCAGTTATATCTCTGGGGCCAACGTCCTGACTTTC
CASSYISGANVLTF
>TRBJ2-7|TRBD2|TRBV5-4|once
TGTGCCAGCAGCTTGCCTAGCGGGGGAACCTACGAGCAGTACTTC
CASSLPSGGTYEQYF
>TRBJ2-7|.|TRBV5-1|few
TGCGCCAGCAGCTCCCGGGACAGGGGCGTGGCGGGGGGGCTCAGGAAGTACGAGCAGTACTTC
CASSSRDRGVAGGLRKYEQYF
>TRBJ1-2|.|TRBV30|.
TGTGCCTCCTTAACTAACTATGGCTACACCTTC
CASLTNYGYTF
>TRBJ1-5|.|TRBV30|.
TGTGCCTGGAGTGTAGGAGGGGCGCGGATCCTCAATCAGCCCCAGCATTTT
CAWSVGGARILNQPQHF
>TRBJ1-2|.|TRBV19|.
TGTGCCAGTAGTGATGGTAGGAGATATGGCTACACCTTC
CASSDGRRYGYTF
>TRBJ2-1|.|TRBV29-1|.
TGCAGCGTTGAAGATCGGGGGGCATGGGAGCAGTTCTTC
CSVEDRGAWEQFF
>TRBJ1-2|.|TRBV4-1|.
TGCGCCAGCAGCCAAGAACCTCGGGGGTGGCAGGATGGCTACACCTTC
CASSQEPRGWQDGYTF
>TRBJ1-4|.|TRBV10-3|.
TGTGCCACTACAGGGAATTTCGGTGAAAAACTGTTTTTT
CATTGNFGEKLFF